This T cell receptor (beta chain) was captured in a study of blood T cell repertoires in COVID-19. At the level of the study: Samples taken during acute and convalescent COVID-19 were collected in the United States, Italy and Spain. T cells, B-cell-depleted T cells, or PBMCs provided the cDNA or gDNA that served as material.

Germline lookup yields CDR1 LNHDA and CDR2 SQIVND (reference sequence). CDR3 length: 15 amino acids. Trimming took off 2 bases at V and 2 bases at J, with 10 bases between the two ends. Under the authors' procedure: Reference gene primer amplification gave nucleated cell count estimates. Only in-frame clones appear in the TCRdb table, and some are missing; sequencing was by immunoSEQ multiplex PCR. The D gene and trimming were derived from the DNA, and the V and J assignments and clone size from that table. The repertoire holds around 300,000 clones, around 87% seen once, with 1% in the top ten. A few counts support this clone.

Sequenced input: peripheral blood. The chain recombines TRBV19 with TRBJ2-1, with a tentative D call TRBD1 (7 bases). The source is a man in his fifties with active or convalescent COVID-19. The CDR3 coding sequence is TGTGCCAGTAGTATACAGGGGGGTGCCTACAATGAGCAGTTCTTC. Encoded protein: CASSIQGGAYNEQFF.